The 28 T cell receptor beta chains in this list originate from one sample, sequenced in a study of T cells in Graves' hyperthyroidism and ophthalmopathy. TCR beta CDR3 regions were amplified from RNA. TCR CDR3 regions were first amplified by RT-PCR with HTBI primers. MiXCR was run by TCRdb on the multiplex PCR reads, yielding one entry per CDR3 protein. The data show approximately 560,000 distinct CDR3 sequences, approximately 44% seen once. Sequences were obtained from peripheral blood or thyroid tissue (not recorded which). These receptors came from a woman under 30 with Graves' hyperthyroidism.

V is TRBV19 and J is TRBJ2-7; 12 bases align to TRBD2. With 4 bases clipped from V and 4 bases from J, the junction kept 8 bases outside the gene matches. Per the germline V gene, CDR1 is LNHDA and CDR2 is SQIVND (reference sequence). The CDR3 has 16 residues. CDR3 residues: CASSKGGLAGTYEQYF. In DNA form, the CDR3 reads TGTGCCAGTAGTAAGGGCGGACTAGCGGGAACTTACGAGCAGTACTTC.

This clonotype has just one count. The V call is TRBV7-9, the J call TRBJ1-2; TRBD1 matches 8 bases. The germline V gene encodes CDR1 SEHNR and CDR2 FQNEAQ (reference sequence). Unmatched junction bases numbered 12, after V lost 5 bases and J lost 4 bases. The CDR3 is 16 amino acids. The CDR3 DNA sequence: TGTGCCAGCAGCCAAGGGGGGGACAGGACAGTCTATGGCTACACCTTC. Translation: CASSQGGDRTVYGYTF.

The rearrangement joins TRBV4-1 to TRBJ1-2, with 7 bases fitting TRBD1. The CDR3 length is 16 residues. The ends lost 2 bases at V and 1 base at J; junction bases unmatched: 7. Germline V CDR1 and CDR2: MGHRA, YSYEKL. The CDR3 DNA reads as TGCGCCAGCAGCCAACCTCGACAGGGACGTAACTATGGCTACACCTTC. It is translated as CASSQPRQGRNYGYTF.

The CDR3 DNA reads TGTGCCAGCAGCTTAGGAGGGGGTTACACTGAAGCTTTCTTT. This codes for CASSLGGGYTEAFF. The V gene is TRBV7-9, the J gene TRBJ1-1; D perhaps matches TRBD1 (6 bases). CDR3 length: 14 residues. Germline CDR1 SEHNR, CDR2 FQNEAQ (reference sequence). Trimming stripped 1 base from V and 3 bases from J, with 9 bases between.

This rearrangement joins TRBV15 to TRBJ1-2, with no clear D. CDR1 and CDR2 (germline): LNHNV, YYDKDF (reference sequence). This CDR3 has 12 residues. Trimming pared 6 bases from V and 2 bases from J, leaving 7 bases between. The DNA for the CDR3 is TGTGCCACCAGTTCAGGCAACTATGGCTACACCTTC. As protein: CATSSGNYGYTF.

This clonotype was picked up a small number of times. V and J are TRBV12-3 or TRBV12-4 and TRBJ2-5; 11 nucleotides agree with TRBD1. There are 14 residues in the CDR3. Unmatched junction bases numbered 9, after V lost 6 bases and J lost 9 bases. The CDR3 loop is CASSRDRGARAQYF. The CDR3, as DNA: TGTGCCAGCAGCAGGGACAGGGGGGCCAGGGCCCAGTACTTC.

The rearrangement uses TRBV11-2 and TRBJ1-6, with 9 bases matching TRBD1. Germline V lookup: CDR1 SGHAT, CDR2 FQNNGV. The length of the CDR3 is 15 residues. J lost 6 bases, V lost 6 bases, and 6 bases had no gene match. Here the CDR3 reads CASRLRDRVNSPLHF. CDR3 nucleotides: TGTGCCAGCAGGCTCCGGGACAGGGTTAATTCACCCCTCCACTTT.

This chain uses TRBV9 with TRBJ2-2, with 12 bases identical to TRBD2. The CDR3 sequence is 14 residues long. Germline V gene data show CDR1 as SGDLS and CDR2 as YYNGEE. The V gene end was trimmed by 5 bases and the J gene end by 8 bases; junction bases not matched to a gene: 4. The CDR3 sequence is CASRTSGSGGELFF. Here the CDR3 DNA reads TGTGCCAGCAGGACTAGCGGGAGCGGTGGGGAGCTGTTTTTT. Looking up the rest from reference TRBV9 and TRBJ2-2 gives the full variable domain: DSGVTQTPKHLITATGQRVTLRCSPRSGDLSVYWYQQSLDQGLQFLIQYYNGEERAKGNILERFSAQQFPDLHSELNLSSLELGDSALYFCASRTSGSGGELFFGEGSRLTVL.

The table lists this clonotype with a few counts. This sequence joins TRBV20-1 and TRBJ1-2, with 8 bases fitting TRBD1. V shed 5 bases, J shed 2 bases, and the junction held 7 bases outside the gene matches. Per germline, CDR1 DFQATT and CDR2 SNEGSKA (reference sequence). The CDR3 has 14 residues. The CDR3 loop is CSAYPPGGNYGYTF. In nucleotides, the CDR3 is TGCAGTGCTTACCCACCAGGGGGCAACTATGGCTACACCTTC.

A single count supports this clonotype. This chain connects TRBV7-2 to TRBJ2-7, with 7 positions matching TRBD1. Trimming removed 9 bases from V and 3 bases from J; junction bases left unmatched: 11. CDR1 is SGHTA, CDR2 FQGNSA, per germline. This CDR3 contains 14 residues. The CDR3 bases are TGTGCCAGTAAGGCGGACACAGGGGTCTACGAGCAGTACTTC. This gives the protein CASKADTGVYEQYF.

Turning to this clonotype: A much larger clone differs from this one at a single base, so this may be a read error. Written as DNA, the CDR3 is TGTGCCAGTTTTGGGGAGGGTGGGGCCAACGTCCTGACTTTC. Its protein is CASFGEGGANVLTF. The rearrangement links TRBV7-2 to TRBJ2-6; TRBD2 agrees at 7 bases. Germline CDR1 reads SGHTA; CDR2 reads FQGNSA. With 9 bases clipped from V and 3 bases from J, the junction kept 5 bases outside the gene matches. The CDR3 is made up of 14 amino acids.

V gene TRBV7-9 combines with J gene TRBJ1-2, with TRBD1 matching 8 bases. There are 16 residues in the CDR3. CDR1 and CDR2 from the germline V gene are SEHNR and FQNEAQ (reference sequence). Trimming at V came to 4 bases and at J to 5 bases, leaving 12 bases not matched to a gene. CDR3 sequence (DNA): TGTGCCAGCAGCTGGTACTTTCCGACAGGGGAATATGGCTACACCTTC. It encodes CASSWYFPTGEYGYTF.

This clonotype has a count of ten or more. The chain recombines TRBV24-1 with TRBJ2-7; D might be TRBD2 (5 bases). V was cut by 4 bases and J by 5 bases, with 11 bases left in between. The CDR3 runs 13 residues. Germline-derived CDR1 and CDR2 are KGHDR and SFDVKD. CDR3 DNA: TGTGCCACCAGTGAAACCTGGCGGGACGAGCAGTACTTC. Protein sequence: CATSETWRDEQYF.

The chain is built from TRBV20-1 and TRBJ1-2; 7 nucleotides align to TRBD1. V trimming: 1 base; J trimming: 5 bases; junction bases outside the gene matches: 16. The CDR3 contains 17 residues. Germline CDR1 is DFQATT and CDR2 is SNEGSKA (reference sequence). For the CDR3, the DNA is TGCAGTGCTAGAGGGGTGGTTCGGGAGGGGGCGCGTTATGGCTACACCTTC. It specifies CSARGVVREGARYGYTF.

This clonotype was detected many times. V and J are TRBV29-1 and TRBJ1-3; perhaps TRBD1 as D (6 bases). V lost 3 bases and J 2 bases, leaving 11 bases between the germline ends. CDR1 and CDR2 from the germline V gene are SQVTM and ANQGSEA. The CDR3 length is 14 residues. Here the CDR3 reads CSVDAQGTGNTIYF. The CDR3 coding sequence is TGCAGCGTTGATGCACAGGGCACTGGAAACACCATATATTTT.

This clonotype came up many times. The rearrangement joins TRBV15 to TRBJ2-5, with a weak D call TRBD2 (5 bases). The V and J ends lost 0 bases and 2 bases respectively, with 10 bases between them. The germline CDR1 and CDR2 sequences are LNHNV and YYDKDF (reference sequence). The length of the CDR3 is 15 residues. DNA of the CDR3: TGTGCCACCAGCAGAGATCGAGCGGAGCAAGAGACCCAGTACTTC. Translation gives CATSRDRAEQETQYF.

The chain joins TRBV7-2 to TRBJ1-5, with D perhaps TRBD1 (5 bases). The germline V gene encodes CDR1 SGHTA and CDR2 FQGNSA. V was cut by 1 base and J by 7 bases, with 8 bases left in between. The CDR3 runs to 13 residues. CDR3 protein: CASSLEGVQPQHF. CDR3 bases: TGTGCCAGCAGCTTAGAAGGGGTGCAGCCCCAGCATTTT.

The chain carries TRBV19 and TRBJ1-4, with D possibly matching TRBD1 (5 bases). CDR3 length: 14 amino acids. Between the trimmed V and J ends, which lost 6 bases and 8 bases, there was a span of 16 bases. Germline V gene lookup returns CDR1 LNHDA and CDR2 SQIVND (reference sequence). The CDR3 DNA sequence: TGTGCCAGTAGCCCCAGGGTAGGGTCGGAAAAACTGTTTTTT. Translating it yields CASSPRVGSEKLFF.

The rearrangement joins TRBV10-3 to TRBJ1-1, with unresolved D. Germline V gives CDR1 ENHRY, CDR2 SYGVKD. The length of the CDR3 is 12 residues. Trimming cost V 2 bases and J 4 bases, with 5 bases left between them. The CDR3 nucleotides are TGTGCCATCAGTGAGCAAGGCACTGAAGCTTTCTTT. As protein: CAISEQGTEAFF.

The chain couples TRBV29-1 to TRBJ2-2; D call uncertain. The germline gives CDR1 SQVTM, CDR2 ANQGSEA. The V end lost 8 bases, the J end lost 4 bases, and 17 bases lay between the germline ends. The CDR3 covers 14 residues. The DNA of the CDR3 is TGCAGCTTAGTAATTCATGGCGGCACCGGGGAGCTGTTTTTT. Translation: CSLVIHGGTGELFF.

In the case of this clonotype: A much larger clone differs from this one at a single base, so this may be a read error. This chain connects TRBV29-1 to TRBJ2-7; a possible D gene is TRBD1 (6 bases). Germline V lookup: CDR1 SQVTM, CDR2 ANQGSEA. The CDR3 loop spans 14 amino acids. The CDR3 DNA follows: TGCAGCGTCGAACAGGGCGACGGAGCCTACGGGCAGTACTTC. As protein: CSVEQGDGAYGQYF.

As regards this clonotype: A much larger clone lies a single base off, so this may be a read error. V gene TRBV24-1 combines with J gene TRBJ1-2; D not certain. The germline V gene encodes CDR1 KGHDR and CDR2 SFDVKD. The V gene lost 4 bases and the J gene lost 2 bases, with 13 bases spanning the gap. This CDR3 region has 15 residues. The CDR3 coding sequence is TGTGCCACCAGTGACCTCTCCGGGCTCAACTATGGCTACACCTTC. Translated: CATSDLSGLNYGYTF.

V is TRBV2 and J is TRBJ2-3, with TRBD2 identical over 11 bases. The CDR3 runs to 17 residues. Looked up from germline, CDR1 is SNHLY and CDR2 is FYNNEI. Trimming at V came to 3 bases and at J to 2 bases, leaving 7 bases not matched to a gene. The CDR3 loop reads CASSDGLAGLVTDTQYF. The CDR3, as DNA: TGTGCCAGCAGTGATGGACTAGCGGGCCTCGTCACAGATACGCAGTATTTT. Based on the CDR3 plus reference TRBV2 and TRBJ2-3, the full variable domain is EPEVTQTPSHQVTQMGQEVILRCVPISNHLYFYWYRQILGQKVEFLVSFYNNEISEKSEIFDDQFSVERPDGSNFTLKIRSTKLEDSAMYFCASSDGLAGLVTDTQYFGPGTRLTVL.

This clonotype was recorded once. This may be a read error, as it is one base from a much larger clone. This sequence joins TRBV19 and TRBJ2-7; D call uncertain. V dropped 3 bases and J dropped 6 bases, with 18 bases sitting between them. Germline lookup yields CDR1 LNHDA and CDR2 SQIVND (reference sequence). The CDR3 consists of 15 residues. The DNA for the CDR3 is TGTGCCAGTAGTATCCAAACGGCCATGACCGGCGAGCAGTACTTC. It yields the protein CASSIQTAMTGEQYF.

About this clonotype itself: A read error may produce the germline difference seen at one junction end. V and J are TRBV18 and TRBJ1-2; D not certain. The CDR3 contains 14 residues. Germline V gene lookup returns CDR1 KGHSH and CDR2 LQKENI. The CDR3 loop is CASSPPPEPYGYTF. CDR3 nucleotide sequence: TGTGCCAGCTCACCACCGCCAGAACCCTATGGCTACACTTTC.

The genes are TRBV10-3 and TRBJ2-5; D is undetermined. This CDR3 has 13 residues. Looked up from germline, CDR1 is ENHRY and CDR2 is SYGVKD. Trimming shortened V by 2 bases and J by 13 bases, and 17 bases separated the two germline ends. Here the CDR3 DNA reads TGTGCCATCAGTGAGGACTTATTAGGAGCCCGGTACTTC. It specifies CAISEDLLGARYF.

This clonotype was counted once. The V gene is TRBV12-3 or TRBV12-4, the J gene TRBJ2-7; D may be TRBD1 (6 bases). The CDR3 totals 14 residues. Trimming removed 7 bases at V and 2 bases at J, with 15 bases between. The CDR3 DNA reads as TGTGCCAGCAAAGGAGGTACAGGGACCTACGAGCAGTACTTC. Its translation is CASKGGTGTYEQYF.

With respect to this clonotype: A much larger clone sits a single nucleotide away, making a read error possible. The chain couples TRBV24-1 to TRBJ1-5; no reliable D call. CDR3 length: 14 residues. V lost 9 bases, J lost 5 bases, and 16 bases lay in between. Germline V gene lookup returns CDR1 KGHDR and CDR2 SFDVKD. Here the CDR3 reads CATRARSDHQPQHF. The CDR3 DNA sequence: TGTGCCACCCGGGCCAGATCCGATCATCAGCCCCAGCATTTT.